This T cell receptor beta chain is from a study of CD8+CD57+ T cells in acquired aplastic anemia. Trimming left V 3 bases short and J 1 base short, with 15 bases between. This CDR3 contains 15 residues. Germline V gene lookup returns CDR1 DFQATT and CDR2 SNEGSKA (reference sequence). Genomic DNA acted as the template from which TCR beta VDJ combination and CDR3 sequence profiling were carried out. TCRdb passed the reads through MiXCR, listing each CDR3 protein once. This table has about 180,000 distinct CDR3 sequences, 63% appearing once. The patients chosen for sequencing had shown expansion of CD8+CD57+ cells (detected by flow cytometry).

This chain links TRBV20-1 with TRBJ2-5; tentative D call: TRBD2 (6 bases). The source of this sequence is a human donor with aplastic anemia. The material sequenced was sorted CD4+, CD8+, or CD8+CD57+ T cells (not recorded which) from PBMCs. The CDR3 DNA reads TGCAGTGCTAGGTCCCCAGGTAGCGGCCAAGAGACCCAGTACTTC. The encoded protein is CSARSPGSGQETQYF.